This entry is about one TCR beta chain. What it recognizes is unknown. There are 16 residues in the CDR3. J lost 2 bases, V lost 3 bases, and 8 bases had no gene match. Germline CDR1 reads KGHSH; CDR2 reads LQKENI. These data are taken from a study of response to subunit inactivated influenza vaccine. Study results and caveats: Few additional T cells are recruited per seasonal influenza vaccination, authors suggested.

MiXCR, run by TCRdb on the RT-PCR reads, gives a single entry per CDR3 protein. Here the sample spans over 450,000 distinct CDR3 sequences, 10% to 15% being singletons. The chain combines TRBV18 with TRBJ2-7; TRBD1 aligns across 9 bases. The origin of this receptor is a man aged 50 to 59 who received an inactivated influenza vaccine. This specimen was PBMCs from blood, taken roughly 6 weeks after vaccination. The CDR3 sequence: CASSPPPGQGPYEQYF. The CDR3 DNA sequence: TGTGCCAGCTCACCCCCCCCGGGACAGGGCCCCTACGAGCAGTACTTC.